The sequence of this T cell receptor beta chain was determined in a study of T-cell memory formation after mild COVID-19 (dated by TCRdb to the early 2020s). Describing the broader study: Most TCR sequence clusters were specific to one of the two donors. The cohort was made up of two young adult volunteers, one female and one male, who were previously healthy. T-cell clones expanding and contracting after mild COVID-19 in a couple of donors were tracked by longitudinal TCRalpha and TCRbeta repertoire sequencing.

PBMCs were isolated by Ficoll-Paque density gradient centrifugation. Overall study outcomes, separate from this receptor: Some responding clones were detected in pre-infection memory, suggesting pre-existing cross-reactive memory T cells joined the SARS-CoV-2 response. Contracting CD4+ clones turned up mainly in the CM and EM memory subsets, whereas EMRA was where CD8+ clones were enriched. From day 15 to 85, contracting clones showed balanced CD4/CD8 phenotypes, whereas a second wave of clones that expanded from day 15 to 37 leaned towards CD4+. Only a couple of mild cases were covered by the study, and larger cohorts that include severe cases with pre-infection samples were considered necessary. Whether the second-wave clones peaking on day 37 were SARS-CoV-2 specific was not confirmed.

For CDR1 and CDR2, the germline V gene (reference sequence) lists LGHDT and YNNKEL. Inclusive of the bounding cysteine and phenylalanine, the CDR3 is 16 residues long. Only the CDR3 DNA is retained, 48 bases long and in frame from the first base. The trim is 4 bases for V and 1 base for J, with a gap of 15 bases between the germline ends. In this sample, this clonotype turned up once. There is no known antigen for this receptor. No per-base quality is available; no much larger clone lies one base away. A lone read gives weak evidence. Instrument used: Illumina NovaSeq 6000. cDNA libraries for TCRalpha and TCRbeta were prepared by 5'RACE using constant-segment primers, with sample barcodes and unique molecular identifiers added. Trizol reagent was used to extract RNA from every sample. Library amplification was performed in two PCR steps, and a second sample barcode and Illumina TruSeq adapters were introduced in the second step. The libraries were sequenced on an Illumina NovaSeq using 2 x 150 bp paired-end reads. In the source study's methods: The reads were demultiplexed and collapsed into UMI-guided consensus sequences using migec v1.2.7. Using mixcr v2.1.11, UMI consensuses were aligned to TRA and TRB V and J templates and then assembled into clonotypes. A clonotype was counted as expanded or contracted only when both edgeR and NoisET called the clonotype significant, with the noise models trained on biological replicates. For edgeR calls, the thresholds were a false discovery rate-adjusted p below 0.01 and a log2 fold-change of 1. As an exploratory analysis of dynamics, max-normalized trajectories of the 1000 most abundant clonotypes were examined with PCA combined with hierarchical clustering. Separately sequenced CD4+ and CD8+ repertoires were used to assign the CD4 or CD8 phenotype of responding clones. The raw public reads went through TCRdb reprocessing: fastp at Q25, MiXCR clone calling, in-frame beta chains kept. Every CDR3 protein is listed once, alongside the most common genes and DNA of its rows. Here the V and J calls rest on TCRdb's processing, not on the authors' analysis. The sample contains 450,000 to 650,000 distinct CDR3 sequences, 20% of them found a single time. The top ten clones comprise around 13% of the sample.

The sequenced sample consisted of PBMCs or a T cell subset sorted from them (not recorded which). The chain is assembled from TRBV3-1 and TRBJ2-3, with a weak D call of TRBD2 (5 bases match). This sequence was found in an adult woman who had mild COVID-19 (a few samples of this study predate the infection). The sample titles of this study are shuffled in the database, so cell type and time point are left out; the donor was told from shared clones. The CDR3 has the sequence CASSRSEGFRTDTQYF. The sequence in DNA is TGTGCCAGCAGCCGATCAGAGGGTTTTCGCACAGATACGCAGTATTTT.